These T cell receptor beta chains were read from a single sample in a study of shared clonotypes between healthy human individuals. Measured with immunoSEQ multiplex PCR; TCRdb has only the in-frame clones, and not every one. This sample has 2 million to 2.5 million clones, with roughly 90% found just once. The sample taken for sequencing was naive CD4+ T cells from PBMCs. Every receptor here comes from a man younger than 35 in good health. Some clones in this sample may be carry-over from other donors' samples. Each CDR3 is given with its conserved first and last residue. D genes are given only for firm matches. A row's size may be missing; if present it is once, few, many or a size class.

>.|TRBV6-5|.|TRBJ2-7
TGTGCCGTTAAGACCCGGGACCTCCCGCCCTACGAGCAGTACTTC
CAVKTRDLPPYEQYF
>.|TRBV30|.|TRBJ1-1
TGTGCCTGGACCCTCCAGGGGAACACTGAAGCTTTCTTT
CAWTLQGNTEAFF
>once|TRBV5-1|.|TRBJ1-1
TGCGCCAGCAGCTTGGCGGGATTCACTGAAGCTTTCTTT
CASSLAGFTEAFF
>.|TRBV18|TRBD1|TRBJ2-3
TGTGCCAGCGACAGGGGGACAGGGGTCGCAGATACGCAGTATTTT
CASDRGTGVADTQYF
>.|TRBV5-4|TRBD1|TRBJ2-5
TGTGCCAGCAGCTGGGGACAGGGACAAGAGACCCAGTACTTC
CASSWGQGQETQYF
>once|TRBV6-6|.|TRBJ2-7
TGTGCCAGCAGTTACTCACAGCGGCCGAGCTCCTACGAGCAGTACTTC
CASSYSQRPSSYEQYF
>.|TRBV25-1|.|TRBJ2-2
TGTGCCAGCAGTGAGGTCGGGGGAGAGACCGGGGAGCTGTTTTTT
CASSEVGGETGELFF
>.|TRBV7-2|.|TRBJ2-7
TGTGCCAGCAGCTTTGACTCCCTCTCCTACGAGCAGTACTTC
CASSFDSLSYEQYF
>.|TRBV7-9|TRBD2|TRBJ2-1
TGTGCCAGCAGCTTAGTTGCGGGAGTAAGGGATGAGCAGTTCTTC
CASSLVAGVRDEQFF
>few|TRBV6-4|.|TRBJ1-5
TGTGCCCCCCTACACCAGCGAGGCCTAAAGGAGCCCCAGCATTTT
CAPLHQRGLKEPQHF
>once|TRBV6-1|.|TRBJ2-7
TGTGCCAGCAGTGTTGGGCTAGCGCCTAACGAGCAGTACTTC
CASSVGLAPNEQYF
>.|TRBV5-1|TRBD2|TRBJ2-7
TGCGCCAGCAGCCCGCCTCGGAAGTGGGCGGGAGAAGACGAGCAGTACTTC
CASSPPRKWAGEDEQYF
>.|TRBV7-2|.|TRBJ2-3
TGTGCCAGCAGTCTAGGCACAGGTACGCAGTATTTT
CASSLGTGTQYF
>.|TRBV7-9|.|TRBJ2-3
TGTGCCAGCAGCGGGGCGGGGCTCACAGATACGCAGTATTTT
CASSGAGLTDTQYF
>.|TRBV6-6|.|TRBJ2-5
TGTGCCAGCAGACACCGGGCCACAGTACAGACCCAGTACTTC
CASRHRATVQTQYF
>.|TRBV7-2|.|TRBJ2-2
TGTGCCAGCAGCTTAGCGGGCCTCTACACCGGGGAGCTGTTTTTT
CASSLAGLYTGELFF
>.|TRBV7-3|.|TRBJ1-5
TGTGCCAGCAGCTTAACAGGGAATAGCAATCAGCCCCAGCATTTT
CASSLTGNSNQPQHF
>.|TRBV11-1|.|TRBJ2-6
TGTGCCAGCAGCTGGGGCAGGGGAGCTGGGGCCAACGTCCTGACTTTC
CASSWGRGAGANVLTF
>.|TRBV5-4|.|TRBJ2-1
TGTGCCAGCAGCCGCGGCGGGGCGGAGGGTAACAATGAGCAGTTCTTC
CASSRGGAEGNNEQFF
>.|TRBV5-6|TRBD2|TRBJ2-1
TGTGCCAGCGCCACCAGTAGCGGGAGATTCCACAATGAGCAGTTCTTC
CASATSSGRFHNEQFF
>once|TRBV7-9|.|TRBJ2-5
TGTGCCAGCAGCCCCGGAGGGGGAGAGACCCAGTACTTC
CASSPGGGETQYF
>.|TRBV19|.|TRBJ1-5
TGTGCCAGTAGTATTAACGAGGACCAGCCCCAGCATTTT
CASSINEDQPQHF
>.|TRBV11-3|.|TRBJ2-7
TGTGCCAGCAGCTTATTCCCAGGCTACGAGCAGTACTTC
CASSLFPGYEQYF
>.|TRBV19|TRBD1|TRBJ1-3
TGTGCCAGCCTGGGACAGATCTCTGGAAACACCATATATTTT
CASLGQISGNTIYF
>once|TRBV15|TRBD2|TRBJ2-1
TGTGCCACCAGCAGGGGGAATAGCGGGAGCTCCTACAATGAGCAGTTCTTC
CATSRGNSGSSYNEQFF
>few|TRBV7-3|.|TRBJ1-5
TGTGCCAGCCCCGGCAGGGCAAATCAGCCCCAGCATTTT
CASPGRANQPQHF
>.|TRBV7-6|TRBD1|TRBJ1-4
TGTGCCAGCAGCTTAAGACAGGGGGGGAATGAAAAACTGTTTTTT
CASSLRQGGNEKLFF
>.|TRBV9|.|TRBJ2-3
TGTGCCAGCAGCGTTATTAGCACAGATACGCAGTATTTT
CASSVISTDTQYF
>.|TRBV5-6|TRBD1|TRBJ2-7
TGTGCCAGCAGCCGGGACAGATCCTACGAGCAGTACTTC
CASSRDRSYEQYF
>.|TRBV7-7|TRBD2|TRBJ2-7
TGTGCCAGCAGCCGCCGGGAGGGCGTTGGGGAGCAGTACTTC
CASSRREGVGEQYF
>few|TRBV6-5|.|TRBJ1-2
TGTGCCAGCAGTTACGAGGTCGGAAACTATGGCTACACCTTC
CASSYEVGNYGYTF
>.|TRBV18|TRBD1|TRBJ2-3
TGTGCCAGCTCACCGACAGGGGTGAAAGATACGCAGTATTTT
CASSPTGVKDTQYF
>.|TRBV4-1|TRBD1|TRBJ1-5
TGCGCCAGCAGCCAAAATGACAGGGACAATCAGCCCCAGCATTTT
CASSQNDRDNQPQHF
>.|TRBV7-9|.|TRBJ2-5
TGTGCCAGCAGCTTAGCTAGCGGAGGGAGAGAGACCCAGTACTTC
CASSLASGGRETQYF
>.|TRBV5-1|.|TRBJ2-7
TGCGCCAGCACCCCCCTTGACAGGAGGAGCTCCTACGAGCAGTACTTC
CASTPLDRRSSYEQYF
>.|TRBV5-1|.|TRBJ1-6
TGCGCCAGCAGCTTAACCCGAGTACCAAATTCACCCCTCCACTTT
CASSLTRVPNSPLHF
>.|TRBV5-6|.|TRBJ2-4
TGTGCCAGCAGCCCACGACAGGTTCGGATGGACAAAAACATTCAGTACTTC
CASSPRQVRMDKNIQYF
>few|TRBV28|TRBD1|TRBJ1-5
TGTGCCAGCAGAACAGGGGGCAATCAGCCCCAGCATTTT
CASRTGGNQPQHF
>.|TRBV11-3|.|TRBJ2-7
TGTGCCAGCAGCCCGGGATCCTTAGACGAGCAGTACTTC
CASSPGSLDEQYF
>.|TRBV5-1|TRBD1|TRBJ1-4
TGCGCCAGCAGCTCGACAGGGTCTAATGAAAAACTGTTTTTT
CASSSTGSNEKLFF
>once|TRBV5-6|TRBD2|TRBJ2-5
TGTGCCAGCAGCTCCTCCGGGGGGGCGCCCCCGCCAGAGACCCAGTACTTC
CASSSSGGAPPPETQYF
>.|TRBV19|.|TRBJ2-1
TGTGCCAGTACTTTAATTAGAGCCCATTCCCGCCCCATTGGCGAGCAGTTCTTC
CASTLIRAHSRPIGEQFF
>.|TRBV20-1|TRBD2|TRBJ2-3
TGCAGTGCCGGGGGGTCAGATACGCAGTATTTT
CSAGGSDTQYF
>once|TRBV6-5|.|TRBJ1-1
TGTGCCAGGGGACCGATTGGTACTGAAGCTTTCTTT
CARGPIGTEAFF
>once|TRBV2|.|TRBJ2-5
TGTGCCAGCAGTGGTCAGGCGGAGACCCAGTACTTC
CASSGQAETQYF
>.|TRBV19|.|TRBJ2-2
TGTGCCAGTAAGGGACAAGGTCAGGTCGGGGAGCTGTTTTTT
CASKGQGQVGELFF
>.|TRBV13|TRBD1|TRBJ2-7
TGTGCCAGCAGATTAACAGGGGGAGGCGAGCAGTACTTC
CASRLTGGGEQYF
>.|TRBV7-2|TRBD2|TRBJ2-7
TGTGCCAGCAGCTTAGTTCCGGGGGGTACGTACGAGCAGTACTTC
CASSLVPGGTYEQYF
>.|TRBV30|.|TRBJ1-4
TGTGCCTGGAGTGTACAAATGGCCAGTAATGAAAAACTGTTTTTT
CAWSVQMASNEKLFF
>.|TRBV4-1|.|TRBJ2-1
TGCGCCAGCAGCCAAGGTCTATACAATGAGCAGTTCTTC
CASSQGLYNEQFF
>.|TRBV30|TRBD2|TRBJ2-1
TGTGCCTGGAGTAGCGGGAGGACGGGTCAGGATGAGCAGTTCTTC
CAWSSGRTGQDEQFF
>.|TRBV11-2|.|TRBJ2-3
TGTGCCAGCAGCTTAGACCTAGCAGATACGCAGTATTTT
CASSLDLADTQYF
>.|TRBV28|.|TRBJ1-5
TGTGCCAGCAGTTTTGTAGGAGTTAGCAATCAGCCCCAGCATTTT
CASSFVGVSNQPQHF
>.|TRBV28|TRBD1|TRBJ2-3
TGTGCCAGCAGTTGGGACAGGGGGACAGATACGCAGTATTTT
CASSWDRGTDTQYF
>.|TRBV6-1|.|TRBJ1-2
TGTGCCAACAGTGAGACAAGACACTATGGCTACACCTTC
CANSETRHYGYTF
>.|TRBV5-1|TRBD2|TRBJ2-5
TGCGCCAGCAGCTTGGATGCGGGAGGGGAGACCCAGTACTTC
CASSLDAGGETQYF
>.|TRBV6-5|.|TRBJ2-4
TGTGCCAGCAGTTACTCGAAGAATGGCATTCAGTACTTC
CASSYSKNGIQYF